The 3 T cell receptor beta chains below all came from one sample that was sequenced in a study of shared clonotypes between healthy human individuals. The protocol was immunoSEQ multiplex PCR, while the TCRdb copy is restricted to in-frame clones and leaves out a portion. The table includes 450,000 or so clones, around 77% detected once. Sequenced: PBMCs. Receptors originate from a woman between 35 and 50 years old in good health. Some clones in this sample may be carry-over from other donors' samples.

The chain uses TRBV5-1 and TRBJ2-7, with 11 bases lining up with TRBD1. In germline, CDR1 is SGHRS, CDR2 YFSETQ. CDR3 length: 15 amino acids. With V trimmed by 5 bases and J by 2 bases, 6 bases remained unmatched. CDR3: CASSTAGQGAYEQYF. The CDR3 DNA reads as TGCGCCAGCAGTACGGCGGGACAGGGGGCCTACGAGCAGTACTTC. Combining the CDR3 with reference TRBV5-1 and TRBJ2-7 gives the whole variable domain KAGVTQTPRYLIKTRGQQVTLSCSPISGHRSVSWYQQTPGQGLQFLFEYFSETQRNKGNFPGRFSGRQFSNSRSEMNVSTLELGDSALYLCASSTAGQGAYEQYFGPGTRLTVT.

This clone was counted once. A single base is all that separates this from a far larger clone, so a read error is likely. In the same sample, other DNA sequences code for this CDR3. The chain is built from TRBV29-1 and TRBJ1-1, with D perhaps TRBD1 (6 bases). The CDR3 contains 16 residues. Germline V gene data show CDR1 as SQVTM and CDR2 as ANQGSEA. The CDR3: CSGRRGGGPEGTEAFF. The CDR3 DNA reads TGCAGCGGACGGAGGGGAGGGGGGCCGGAGGGCACTGAAGCCTTCTTT.

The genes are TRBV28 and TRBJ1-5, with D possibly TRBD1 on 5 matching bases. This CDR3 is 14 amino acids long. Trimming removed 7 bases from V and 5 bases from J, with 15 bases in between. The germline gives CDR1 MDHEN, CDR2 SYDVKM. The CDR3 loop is CASTDEGGDQPQHF. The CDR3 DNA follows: TGTGCCAGCACCGATGAGGGAGGGGATCAGCCCCAGCATTTT.